These 9 T cell receptor beta chains came from one sample sequenced in a study of blood T cell repertoires in COVID-19. Clones were sequenced by immunoSEQ multiplex PCR, and TCRdb holds only the in-frame ones, with some missing. This table holds fewer than 200,000 clones, around 82% found once. Sequencing was done on a sample of PBMCs or T cells enriched from blood (not recorded which). The receptors come from a woman aged 50 to 60 in a cohort exposed to, infected with or recovered from COVID-19 (not recorded which).

The rearrangement links TRBV28 to TRBJ2-3; weak D call: TRBD1 (6 bases). The CDR3 extends over 14 amino acids. Germline V CDR1 and CDR2: MDHEN, SYDVKM. The V and J ends lost 4 bases and 4 bases respectively, with 12 bases between them. The CDR3 region has the DNA TGTGCCAGCAGTTCGTTCAGGGGAGCAGATACGCAGTATTTT. This codes for CASSSFRGADTQYF.

The chain is built from TRBV7-9 and TRBJ1-4, with no clear D. The CDR3 has 13 amino acids. V dropped 5 bases and J dropped 6 bases, with 10 bases sitting between them. Germline V CDR1 and CDR2: SEHNR, FQNEAQ (reference sequence). The CDR3 DNA sequence: TGTGCCAGCAGCCCCGCAGGCGATGAAAAACTGTTTTTT. Translated, it gives CASSPAGDEKLFF.

The CDR3 DNA reads TGTGCCAGCAGCTTTGGCGGTGGCGAGCAGTACTTC. This gives the protein CASSFGGGEQYF. The genes are TRBV7-9 and TRBJ2-7; D gene ambiguous. V lost 3 bases, J lost 6 bases, and 9 bases lay in between. The CDR3 spans 12 residues. From germline, CDR1 is SEHNR and CDR2 FQNEAQ (reference sequence).

The chain has TRBV30 and TRBJ2-5; unclear D gene. The V gene's germline CDR1 is GTSNPN and CDR2 SVGIG (reference sequence). The CDR3 is 12 amino acids. V gave up 3 bases and J gave up 2 bases, with 7 bases separating them. CDR3 in amino acids: CAWSLSQETQYF. The CDR3 bases are TGTGCCTGGAGCCTTTCGCAAGAGACCCAGTACTTC.

V is TRBV7-3 and J is TRBJ1-4, with 8 bases identical to TRBD1. Unmatched junction bases numbered 3, after V lost 5 bases and J lost 7 bases. Germline CDR1 reads SGHTA; CDR2 reads FQGTGA. The CDR3 spans 13 residues. CDR3 in amino acids: CASSIDRGEKLFF. In DNA form, the CDR3 reads TGTGCCAGCAGCATAGACAGGGGTGAAAAACTGTTTTTT.

The CDR3 sequence is CASSQNVRQETQYF. The CDR3 nucleotides are TGCGCCAGCAGCCAAAACGTGCGCCAAGAGACCCAGTACTTC. V gene TRBV4-3 combines with J gene TRBJ2-5; D remains unclear. The V and J ends lost 2 bases and 1 base respectively, with 8 bases between them. The CDR3 contains 14 residues. CDR1 and CDR2 from the germline V gene are LGHNA and YSLEER.

Of note for this clone: A junction end diverges from the germline sequence, so it may reflect a read error. The rearrangement joins TRBV19 to TRBJ1-5; a weak D match, TRBD1 (6 bases). There are 16 residues in the CDR3. Germline V gene data show CDR1 as LNHDA and CDR2 as SQIVND (reference sequence). The CDR3: CASSMPQGLSNQSQHF. The DNA for the CDR3 is TGTGCCAGTAGTATGCCCCAGGGGCTTAGCAATCAGTCCCAGCATTTT.

The chain employs TRBV3-1 (or the pseudogene TRBV3-2) and TRBJ2-1; 8 bases are shared with TRBD2. This CDR3 region has 16 residues. Trimming removed 8 bases from V and 4 bases from J; junction bases left unmatched: 13. The germline gives CDR1 LGHDT, CDR2 YNNKEL (reference sequence). The CDR3 sequence: CASGFRTGGSYNEQFF. The CDR3 nucleotides read TGTGCCAGCGGCTTCCGAACGGGGGGGTCATACAATGAGCAGTTCTTC.

The V gene is TRBV6-5, the J gene TRBJ2-2; D is uncertain. The CDR3 has 13 residues. V was trimmed by 4 bases and J by 5 bases, leaving 8 bases between them. CDR1 and CDR2 (germline): MNHEY, SVGAGI. The CDR3: CASSFSETGELFF. The CDR3 DNA is TGTGCCAGCAGTTTCTCAGAGACCGGGGAGCTGTTTTTT.